The 28 T cell receptor beta chains presented below share a single source sample, sequenced in a study of cytomegalovirus exposure and HLA in healthy donors (dated by TCRdb to about 2017). Receptor amplification or capture employed the immunoSEQ multiplex PCR assay. For the multiplex PCR, a mixture combining 60 forward primers for TCR Vbeta segments and 13 reverse primers for TCR Jbeta segments was used. The table was pulled from immuneACCESS by TCRdb, which kept in-frame rearrangements only. Such tables lose some clones; where checked, under half of the loss comes from unresolved V genes, and the rest has no known cause. This sample has about 200,000 clones in its table, and around 73% of those were observed once. The ten largest clones add up to 3.5% to 4% of the sample. The sample taken for sequencing was PBMCs. These receptors originate from a male donor in good health and CMV-seronegative.

The chain carries TRBV30 and TRBJ1-2; D may be TRBD1 (6 bases). V was pared by 0 bases and J by 3 bases, with 8 bases between. This CDR3 is built from 13 residues. CDR1 and CDR2 (germline): GTSNPN, SVGIG (reference sequence). DNA for the CDR3: TGTGCCTGGAGTGTAGGACAGTACTATGGCTACACCTTC. Translating it yields CAWSVGQYYGYTF.

The DNA for the CDR3 is TGCGCCAGCAGCTTGACAGGTTTTAATCAGCCCCAGCATTTT. Translation gives CASSLTGFNQPQHF. The gene calls are TRBV5-1 and TRBJ1-5; D perhaps matches TRBD1 (5 bases). V was pared by 1 base and J by 4 bases, with 9 bases between. CDR1 and CDR2 from the germline V gene are SGHRS and YFSETQ. This CDR3 has 14 amino acids. Using reference TRBV5-1 and TRBJ1-5 for the parts outside the CDR3, the full variable domain is KAGVTQTPRYLIKTRGQQVTLSCSPISGHRSVSWYQQTPGQGLQFLFEYFSETQRNKGNFPGRFSGRQFSNSRSEMNVSTLELGDSALYLCASSLTGFNQPQHFGDGTRLSIL.

The chain is built from TRBV27 and TRBJ2-3; D gene ambiguous. The CDR3 is 16 residues long. Germline CDR1 MNHEY, CDR2 SMNVEV (reference sequence). The ends were cut back, 1 base at V and 0 bases at J, with 11 bases in the middle. CDR3 protein: CASSLYPRRSTDTQYF. The CDR3 region has the DNA TGTGCCAGCAGTTTATACCCTAGGAGAAGCACAGATACGCAGTATTTT.

This clone was counted between two and nine times. V is TRBV4-1 and J is TRBJ2-7; 10 bases agree with TRBD2. Unmatched junction bases numbered 13, after V lost 4 bases and J lost 7 bases. From germline, CDR1 is MGHRA and CDR2 YSYEKL. The CDR3 totals 16 residues. The CDR3 nucleotides read TGCGCCAGCAGCCCCTCACTAGCGGGACCCCAGGGGGAGCAGTACTTC. Translated, it gives CASSPSLAGPQGEQYF.

J is TRBJ2-4 and V is TRBV19, with 10 bases lining up with TRBD2. The junction had 5 bases not matched to a gene; V was cut back by 0 bases and J by 0 bases. This CDR3 is built from 18 residues. The germline gives CDR1 LNHDA, CDR2 SQIVND (reference sequence). This chain's CDR3 is CASSIDRSGGAAKNIQYF. The CDR3 DNA sequence: TGTGCCAGTAGTATAGATAGGAGCGGGGGGGCAGCCAAAAACATTCAGTACTTC.

This chain uses TRBV27 with TRBJ2-7; D is perhaps TRBD1 (5 bases). CDR1 MNHEY and CDR2 SMNVEV come from the germline V gene (reference sequence). This CDR3 region has 13 residues. Trimming shortened V by 9 bases and J by 2 bases, and 14 bases separated the two germline ends. Here the CDR3 DNA reads TGTGCCAGTTATTCGACAGAAACCTACGAGCAGTACTTC. Translating it yields CASYSTETYEQYF.

The chain uses TRBV6-1 and TRBJ1-5; D might be TRBD1 (5 bases). The V end lost 1 base, the J end lost 5 bases, and 12 bases lay between the germline ends. The CDR3 covers 15 residues. Germline CDR1 and CDR2: MNHNS and SASEGT. The CDR3 region is CASSEGHGGYQPQHF. In DNA form, the CDR3 reads TGTGCCAGCAGTGAAGGTCATGGGGGGTATCAGCCCCAGCATTTT.

The chain carries TRBV14 and TRBJ1-1; weak D call: TRBD1 (6 bases). CDR1 is SGHDN, CDR2 FVKESK, per germline. The V and J ends lost 3 bases and 2 bases respectively, with 19 bases between them. The CDR3 contains 17 residues. The CDR3 here is CASSHTRTAYGNTEAFF. Written as DNA, the CDR3 is TGTGCCAGCAGCCACACCCGGACAGCCTATGGAAACACTGAAGCTTTCTTT. The entire variable domain, with the rest obtained from reference TRBV14 and TRBJ1-1, is as follows: EAGVTQFPSHSVIEKGQTVTLRCDPISGHDNLYWYRRVMGKEIKFLLHFVKESKQDESGMPNNRFLAERTGGTYSTLKVQPAELEDSGVYFCASSHTRTAYGNTEAFFGQGTRLTVV.

The chain employs TRBV5-3 and TRBJ2-3; TRBD1 agrees at 9 bases. TRBV5-3 is an ORF; its function is uncertain. The CDR3 covers 17 residues. J was trimmed by 4 bases and V by 4 bases; bases with no gene match: 13. CDR3 DNA: TGTGCCAGAAGCCTACGCACGGACAGGGGAGGGGCAGATACGCAGTATTTT. Translating it yields CARSLRTDRGGADTQYF.

The genes are TRBV20-1 and TRBJ2-5; unclear D gene. Per the germline V gene, CDR1 is DFQATT and CDR2 is SNEGSKA (reference sequence). This CDR3 region has 10 residues. V dropped 7 bases and J dropped 4 bases, with 7 bases sitting between them. The CDR3 protein is CSGLGETQYF. The CDR3, as DNA: TGCAGTGGTCTCGGAGAGACCCAGTACTTC.

CDR3 in amino acids: CASSIGLARRQVQYF. CDR3 sequence (DNA): TGTGCCAGTAGTATAGGTCTAGCCCGTCGTCAGGTGCAGTACTTC. This chain links TRBV19 with TRBJ2-7; weak D call: TRBD2 (5 bases). The CDR3 has 15 amino acids. V lost 1 base, J lost 9 bases, and 19 bases lay in between. Germline V lookup: CDR1 LNHDA, CDR2 SQIVND (reference sequence).

The J gene is TRBJ2-1, the V gene TRBV9; 12 bases align to TRBD1. The CDR3 sequence is 16 residues long. J gave up 9 bases and V 4 bases, and 11 bases lay outside the gene matches. Germline V gene sequence: CDR1 SGDLS, CDR2 YYNGEE. The CDR3 protein is CASSKRTGTGGREQFF. The CDR3, as DNA: TGTGCCAGCAGCAAGCGAACCGGGACAGGGGGCCGTGAGCAGTTCTTC.

The V and J genes are TRBV5-1 and TRBJ2-7, with 12 bases identical to TRBD2. J lost 6 bases, V lost 6 bases, and 13 bases had no gene match. The CDR3 runs to 16 residues. In germline, CDR1 is SGHRS, CDR2 YFSETQ. The CDR3 loop reads CASTKELAGGLGEQYF. The CDR3 coding sequence is TGCGCCAGCACCAAAGAACTAGCGGGGGGACTAGGCGAGCAGTACTTC.

The genes are TRBV7-9 and TRBJ2-1; 9 bases match TRBD2. The CDR3 loop spans 18 amino acids. CDR1 and CDR2 from the germline V gene are SEHNR and FQNEAQ (reference sequence). Unmatched junction bases numbered 16, after V lost 4 bases and J lost 6 bases. The CDR3 region is CASSSGRGLAGRVNEQFF. The CDR3 region has the DNA TGTGCCAGCAGCTCGGGGCGGGGCCTAGCGGGAAGGGTCAATGAGCAGTTCTTC.

The V and J genes are TRBV27 and TRBJ2-7; D may be TRBD1 (5 bases). Germline CDR1 MNHEY, CDR2 SMNVEV (reference sequence). This CDR3 contains 15 residues. V was clipped by 0 bases and J by 2 bases, with 11 bases between them. Here the CDR3 DNA reads TGTGCCAGCAGTTTATCGATTGGACAAGCCTACGAGCAGTACTTC. Its protein is CASSLSIGQAYEQYF.

This chain uses TRBV2 with TRBJ2-1, with 9 bases that match TRBD2. Germline trimming cut 6 bases from V and 5 bases from J; bases unmatched to any gene: 5. The germline gives CDR1 SNHLY, CDR2 FYNNEI. This CDR3 is 14 amino acids long. The CDR3 is CASRGLAGNNEQFF. The CDR3 bases are TGTGCCAGCAGAGGTCTAGCGGGAAACAATGAGCAGTTCTTC.

The chain employs TRBV28 and TRBJ2-3, with 7 bases lining up with TRBD1. The V segment lost 1 base and the J segment 2 bases; nucleotides outside the gene matches: 6. This CDR3 has 16 amino acids. Germline lookup yields CDR1 MDHEN and CDR2 SYDVKM. The CDR3 DNA sequence: TGTGCCAGCAGTTTATCGGGCAGGGGGATCACAGATACGCAGTATTTT. It encodes CASSLSGRGITDTQYF.

This clone has only a few counts. The rearrangement links TRBV6-6 to TRBJ1-1, with TRBD1 matching 8 bases. Germline V gives CDR1 MNHNY, CDR2 SVGAGI (reference sequence). This CDR3 is 15 amino acids long. The ends lost 5 bases at V and 5 bases at J; junction bases unmatched: 10. In DNA, the CDR3 is TGTGCCAGCAGTGACCCAGGGGGCAGGTGGACTGAAGCTTTCTTT. It encodes CASSDPGGRWTEAFF.

This clone was detected a few times. The rearrangement joins TRBV2 to TRBJ2-7; D possibly corresponds to TRBD2 (6 bases). V was pared by 4 bases and J by 5 bases, with 12 bases between. The CDR3 has 13 residues. Per the germline V gene, CDR1 is SNHLY and CDR2 is FYNNEI. CDR3 bases: TGTGCCAGCAGTGTCCGGGGGACCCACGAGCAGTACTTC. Translating gives CASSVRGTHEQYF.

The V call is TRBV4-2, the J call TRBJ2-7; the D is unclear. V gave up 0 bases and J gave up 0 bases, with 6 bases separating them. The CDR3 is 14 residues long. Germline V gives CDR1 LGHNA, CDR2 YNFKEQ. The CDR3: CASSQEKRSYEQYF. CDR3 sequence (DNA): TGTGCCAGCAGCCAAGAGAAGCGCTCCTACGAGCAGTACTTC.

The chain links TRBV19 to TRBJ2-1; 9 nucleotides match TRBD1. The CDR3 spans 16 residues. Trimming removed 3 bases from V and 4 bases from J; junction bases left unmatched: 7. Germline V gene data show CDR1 as LNHDA and CDR2 as SQIVND (reference sequence). Here the CDR3 DNA reads TGTGCCAGTAGTATCTTAGGACAGGGGCCGTACAATGAGCAGTTCTTC. It translates to CASSILGQGPYNEQFF.

This clone was observed a few times. The rearrangement joins TRBV5-6 to TRBJ1-1; 7 bases match TRBD1. After removal of 6 bases from V and 4 bases from J, the junction contained 3 bases not matched to a gene. This CDR3 is 12 amino acids long. Germline lookup yields CDR1 SGHDT and CDR2 YYEEEE. CDR3 bases: TGTGCCAGCACCTCAGGGGGCACTGAAGCTTTCTTT. It is translated as CASTSGGTEAFF.

The rearrangement links TRBV10-3 to TRBJ2-1; D possibly corresponds to TRBD2 (6 bases). The germline CDR1 and CDR2 sequences are ENHRY and SYGVKD. The CDR3 length is 15 residues. Trimming shortened V by 1 base and J by 8 bases, and 15 bases separated the two germline ends. CDR3 nucleotide sequence: TGTGCCATCAGTGAGTTGGGCGGGAAAAGAGATGAGCAGTTCTTC. This encodes CAISELGGKRDEQFF.

This chain links TRBV5-6 with TRBJ2-7, with 9 bases that match TRBD1. Germline CDR1 and CDR2: SGHDT and YYEEEE. Trimming at V came to 3 bases and at J to 3 bases, leaving 7 bases not matched to a gene. CDR3 length equals 15 residues. CDR3 bases: TGTGCCAGCAGCTGGACCGGGACAGGGCTCTACGAGCAGTACTTC. It codes for CASSWTGTGLYEQYF.

The chain has TRBV29-1 and TRBJ2-3; 7 bases map to TRBD2. J was trimmed by 3 bases and V by 4 bases; bases with no gene match: 4. The CDR3 runs 13 residues. CDR1 and CDR2 from the germline V gene are SQVTM and ANQGSEA. The CDR3 bases are TGCAGCGTTGGGGCGGGAGCTACAGATACGCAGTATTTT. It codes for CSVGAGATDTQYF.

This clone has more than one count but fewer than ten. The J gene is TRBJ2-7, the V gene TRBV5-5, with D uncertain. Germline V lookup: CDR1 SGHKS, CDR2 YYEKEE (reference sequence). Trimming took off 4 bases at V and 0 bases at J, with 11 bases between the two ends. CDR3 length: 14 amino acids. CDR3 residues: CASSTSWSSYEQYF. CDR3 sequence (DNA): TGTGCCAGCAGCACATCGTGGAGCTCCTACGAGCAGTACTTC.

This sequence joins TRBV18 and TRBJ2-7; a weak D match, TRBD2 (6 bases). The V and J ends lost 0 bases and 3 bases respectively, with 15 bases between them. CDR1 is KGHSH, CDR2 LQKENI, per germline. The CDR3 has 16 amino acids. Written as DNA, the CDR3 is TGTGCCAGCTCACCACCCCTGGGGGAGGCCCTCTACGAGCAGTACTTC. It specifies CASSPPLGEALYEQYF.

The chain combines TRBV6-5 with TRBJ2-2, with D possibly TRBD1 on 5 matching bases. Between the trimmed V and J ends, which lost 0 bases and 6 bases, there was a span of 11 bases. CDR1 MNHEY and CDR2 SVGAGI come from the germline V gene. The CDR3 is 15 residues long. The CDR3 sequence: CASSYSGTGPGELFF. The CDR3 DNA sequence: TGTGCCAGCAGTTACTCCGGAACAGGACCCGGGGAGCTGTTTTTT.